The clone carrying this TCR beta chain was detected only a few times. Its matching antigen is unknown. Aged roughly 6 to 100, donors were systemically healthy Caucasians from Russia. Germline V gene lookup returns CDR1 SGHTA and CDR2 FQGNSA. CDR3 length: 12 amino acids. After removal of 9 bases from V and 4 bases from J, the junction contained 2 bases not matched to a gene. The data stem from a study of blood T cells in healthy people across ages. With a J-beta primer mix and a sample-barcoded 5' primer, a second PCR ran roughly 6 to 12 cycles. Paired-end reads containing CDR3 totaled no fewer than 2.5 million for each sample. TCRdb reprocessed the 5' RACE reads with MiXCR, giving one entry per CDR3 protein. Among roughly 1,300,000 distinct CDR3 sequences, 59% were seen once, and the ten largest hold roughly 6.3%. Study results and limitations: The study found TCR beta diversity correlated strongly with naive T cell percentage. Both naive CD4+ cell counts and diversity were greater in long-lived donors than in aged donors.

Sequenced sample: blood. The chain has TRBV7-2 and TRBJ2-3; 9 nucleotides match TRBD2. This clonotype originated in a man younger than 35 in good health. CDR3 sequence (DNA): TGTGCCAGTAGCGGGAGCGCAGATACGCAGTATTTT. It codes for CASSGSADTQYF.